The 17 T cell receptor beta chains listed next were all sequenced from one sample in a study of T and B cells in COVID-19 patients (dated by TCRdb to the early 2020s). Genomic DNA extracted from blood was used in amounts of roughly 220-500 ng for amplification of TRB repertoires. The sample was run on an Illumina MiSeq. Multiplex PCR with BIOMED2 TRB-A/B primer pools was used to amplify the TRB rearrangements. Using fastp trimming at Q25 and MiXCR clonotype assembly, TCRdb reanalyzed the public sequencing data and kept in-frame beta chains. Each CDR3 protein appears once, grouped with its most common genes and DNA. The sample table records more than 20,000 distinct CDR3 sequences; 30% to 35% of these occur just once. The top ten clonotypes cover around 1.8% of the sample. What was sequenced was blood. Receptors originate from a human donor who had recovered from COVID-19.

This clonotype was seen many times. CDR3 nucleotides: TGTGCCAGCAAAGCGGGAGGGCCTTCCTACAATGAGCAGTTCTTC. Translated, it gives CASKAGGPSYNEQFF. The chain recombines TRBV27 with TRBJ2-1; 10 positions match TRBD2. This CDR3 is 15 amino acids long. Losses at the gene ends were 7 bases for V and 1 base for J; bases not matched to a gene: 4. From germline, CDR1 is MNHEY and CDR2 SMNVEV (reference sequence).

J is TRBJ1-2 and V is TRBV29-1, with TRBD1 as a possible D gene (5 bases). The CDR3 length is 17 residues. Trimming stripped 4 bases from V and 7 bases from J, with 28 bases between. Germline V gene lookup returns CDR1 SQVTM and CDR2 ANQGSEA. The CDR3 DNA sequence: TGCAGCGTTGGCGACCCCCATTTCGGGGGGGAGGTTAGTGGCTACACCTTC. This translates into CSVGDPHFGGEVSGYTF.

This clonotype was counted ten times or more. The V gene is TRBV6-5, the J gene TRBJ2-2; 8 bases are shared with TRBD1. CDR1 and CDR2 from the germline V gene are MNHEY and SVGAGI. The CDR3 extends over 15 amino acids. Trimming cost V 5 bases and J 7 bases; bases outside gene matches: 9. CDR3 coding DNA: TGTGCCAGCAGTGCACGACAGGGGATAGACGGGGAGCTGTTTTTT. Its translation: CASSARQGIDGELFF.

This clonotype came up once. The chain joins TRBV27 to TRBJ2-1; 9 nucleotides align to TRBD1. The CDR3 is 13 residues long. Germline CDR1 and CDR2: MNHEY and SMNVEV (reference sequence). V shed 7 bases, J shed 7 bases, and the junction held 5 bases outside the gene matches. The CDR3 spells CASTLTGGNEQFF. DNA of the CDR3: TGTGCCAGCACCTTGACAGGGGGTAATGAGCAGTTCTTC.

The V gene is TRBV11-1, the J gene TRBJ2-1, with TRBD2 identical over 13 bases. Germline V gives CDR1 SGHAT, CDR2 FQDESV (reference sequence). CDR3 length: 15 amino acids. The V gene end was trimmed by 3 bases and the J gene end by 8 bases; junction bases not matched to a gene: 4. The CDR3 loop reads CASSLGLAGLDEQFF. The CDR3 DNA reads TGTGCCAGCAGCTTGGGACTAGCGGGACTGGATGAGCAGTTCTTC.

For this clonotype: It may be a read error: a sequence one base away is much more abundant. The chain joins TRBV27 to TRBJ2-5; D tentatively fits TRBD1 or TRBD2 (6 bases each). The J call is uncertain, as TRBJ2-1 better fits the DNA end. Germline-derived CDR1 and CDR2 are MNHEY and SMNVEV (reference sequence). This CDR3 has 15 residues. CDR3 protein: CASSFAGGDFETQFF. CDR3 DNA sequence: TGTGCCAGCAGTTTTGCCGGGGGCGATTTTGAGACCCAGTTCTTC.

The table lists this clonotype with many counts. V usage is TRBV27 and J usage is TRBJ2-5; D unclear. In germline, CDR1 is MNHEY, CDR2 SMNVEV (reference sequence). V was shortened by 5 bases and J by 5 bases, with 18 bases between the two germline ends. This CDR3 has 15 amino acids. CDR3 DNA sequence: TGTGCCAGCAGTCTCACCCCGGTTAGCACGGAGACCCAGTACTTC. Its protein is CASSLTPVSTETQYF.

This clonotype was detected ten times or more. The rearrangement joins TRBV30 to TRBJ2-5, with D perhaps matching TRBD1 (6 bases). V lost 4 bases to trimming and J lost 5 bases, with 14 bases between them. Germline CDR1 is GTSNPN and CDR2 is SVGIG (reference sequence). The CDR3 contains 13 residues. The CDR3 bases are TGTGCCTGGAAGGGGGACCCGCGGGAGACCCAGTACTTC. This encodes CAWKGDPRETQYF. Combining the CDR3 with reference TRBV30 and TRBJ2-5 gives the whole variable domain SQTIHQWPATLVQPVGSPLSLECTVEGTSNPNLYWYRQAAGRGLQLLFYSVGIGQISSEVPQNLSASRPQDRQFILSSKKLLLSDSGFYLCAWKGDPRETQYFGPGTRLLVL.

This CDR3 reads CASSNRDSYGYTF. Written as DNA, the CDR3 is TGTGCCAGCAGTAACCGGGACAGCTATGGCTACACCTTC. V and J are TRBV6-6 and TRBJ1-2; the match to TRBD1 covers 7 bases. Looked up from germline, CDR1 is MNHNY and CDR2 is SVGAGI (reference sequence). V gave up 5 bases and J gave up 4 bases; unmatched junction bases: 4. This CDR3 comprises 13 residues.

J is TRBJ2-1 and V is TRBV7-9; TRBD2 aligns across 12 bases. Germline values: CDR1 SEHNR, CDR2 FQNEAQ (reference sequence). This CDR3 has 16 amino acids. Trimming took 5 bases from V and 6 from J; bases not matched to a gene: 8. The CDR3 sequence is CASSPRLAGDSNEQFF. In DNA, the CDR3 is TGTGCCAGCAGCCCCCGACTAGCGGGAGATTCCAATGAGCAGTTCTTC. The complete variable domain, with remaining parts taken from reference TRBV7-9 and TRBJ2-1, reads DTGVSQNPRHKITKRGQNVTFRCDPISEHNRLYWYRQTLGQGPEFLTYFQNEAQLEKSRLLSDRFSAERPKGSFSTLEIQRTEQGDSAMYLCASSPRLAGDSNEQFFGPGTRLTVL.

The chain is built from TRBV19 and TRBJ1-1; D is uncertain. The CDR3 sequence is 12 residues long. Germline loops: CDR1 LNHDA, CDR2 SQIVND (reference sequence). The germline V and J ends were trimmed by 4 bases and 8 bases, with 11 bases remaining between them. The CDR3 sequence is CASSRNTGEAFF. The CDR3 DNA is TGTGCCAGTAGTAGGAACACGGGCGAAGCTTTCTTT.

V is TRBV7-9 and J is TRBJ1-6; 7 nucleotides align to TRBD1. The ends lost 0 bases at V and 8 bases at J; junction bases unmatched: 4. There are 15 residues in the CDR3. CDR1 is SEHNR, CDR2 FQNEAQ, per germline (reference sequence). The CDR3 loop reads CASSLATGRDSPLHF. Here the CDR3 DNA reads TGTGCCAGCAGCTTAGCGACAGGGAGGGATTCACCCCTCCACTTT.

The chain combines TRBV6-2 or TRBV6-3 with TRBJ1-1; D perhaps matches TRBD1 (6 bases). The CDR3 length is 14 residues. CDR1 and CDR2 from the germline V gene are MNHEY and SVGEGT. Trimming took 7 bases from V and 0 from J, leaving 12 bases between them. The CDR3 spells CASMRGYVNTEAFF. For the CDR3, the DNA is TGTGCCAGCATGAGGGGGTACGTGAACACTGAAGCTTTCTTT.

This clonotype was picked up a small number of times. The rearrangement links TRBV20-1 to TRBJ2-1; D unresolved. V was shortened by 0 bases and J by 10 bases, with 10 bases between the two germline ends. The CDR3 runs to 12 residues. The germline gives CDR1 DFQATT, CDR2 SNEGSKA (reference sequence). CDR3 amino acids: CSARDVSGEQFF. CDR3 bases: TGCAGTGCTAGAGACGTTTCGGGCGAGCAGTTCTTC.

There are a few counts of this clonotype. The rearrangement joins TRBV20-1 to TRBJ2-1, with 9 bases identical to TRBD2. Germline loops: CDR1 DFQATT, CDR2 SNEGSKA (reference sequence). The CDR3 has 13 amino acids. V trimming: 5 bases; J trimming: 4 bases; junction bases outside the gene matches: 3. The chain's CDR3 is CSASSGVYNEQFF. Here the CDR3 DNA reads TGCAGTGCTTCTAGCGGGGTATACAATGAGCAGTTCTTC.

This sequence joins TRBV6-4 and TRBJ2-6; maybe TRBD2 (5 bases). This CDR3 spans 13 amino acids. CDR1 and CDR2 (germline): MRHNA, SNTAGT. V gave up 10 bases and J gave up 4 bases, with 11 bases separating them. DNA for the CDR3: TGTGCCACGAGGGCATCCGGGGCCAACGTCCTGACTTTC. This translates into CATRASGANVLTF.

V is TRBV7-9 and J is TRBJ1-2; D remains ambiguous. Germline V gene data show CDR1 as SEHNR and CDR2 as FQNEAQ (reference sequence). CDR3 length: 12 residues. Trimming took 1 base from V and 8 from J, leaving 8 bases between them. CDR3 nucleotide sequence: TGTGCCAGCAGCTTAGTAGGTCTGGGCTACACCTTC. Protein product: CASSLVGLGYTF. The full variable domain, in which reference TRBV7-9 and TRBJ1-2 provide the parts outside the CDR3, is DTGVSQNPRHKITKRGQNVTFRCDPISEHNRLYWYRQTLGQGPEFLTYFQNEAQLEKSRLLSDRFSAERPKGSFSTLEIQRTEQGDSAMYLCASSLVGLGYTFGSGTRLTVV.